Given below is one T cell receptor (beta chain) in context. Only in-frame clones appear in the TCRdb table, and some are missing; sequencing was by immunoSEQ multiplex PCR. There are under 2,500,000 clones in the sample; 90% to 96% occur only once, and around 0.13% lies in the top ten. The sample belongs to a study of shared clonotypes between healthy human individuals. The germline CDR1 and CDR2 sequences are LNHNV and YYDKDF (reference sequence). V lost 5 bases, J lost 10 bases, and 18 bases lay in between. The CDR3 length is 14 residues. The rearrangement uses TRBV15 and TRBJ1-5, with D maybe TRBD1 (5 bases). Sequencing was done on a sample of naive CD4+ T cells sorted from blood. Subset reported: CD45RA+ positively selected. The sequence derives from a man aged 18 to 35 in good health. The CDR3 nucleotides read TGTGCCACCAGCCGGGACTCCCAGGAGAATCCCCAGCATTTT. It yields the protein CATSRDSQENPQHF.